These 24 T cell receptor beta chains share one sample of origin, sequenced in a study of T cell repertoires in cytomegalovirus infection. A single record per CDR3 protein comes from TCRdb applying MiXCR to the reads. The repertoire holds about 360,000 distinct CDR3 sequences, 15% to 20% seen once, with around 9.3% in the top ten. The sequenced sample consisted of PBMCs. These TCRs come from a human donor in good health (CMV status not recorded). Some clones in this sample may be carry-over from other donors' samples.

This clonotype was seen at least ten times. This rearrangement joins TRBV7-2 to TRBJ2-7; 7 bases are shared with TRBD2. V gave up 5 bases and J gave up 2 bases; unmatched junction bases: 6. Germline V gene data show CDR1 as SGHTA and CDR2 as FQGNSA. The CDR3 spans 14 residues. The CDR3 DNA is TGTGCCAGCAGCCCCGGTGGGGGGGCCTACGAGCAGTACTTC. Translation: CASSPGGGAYEQYF.

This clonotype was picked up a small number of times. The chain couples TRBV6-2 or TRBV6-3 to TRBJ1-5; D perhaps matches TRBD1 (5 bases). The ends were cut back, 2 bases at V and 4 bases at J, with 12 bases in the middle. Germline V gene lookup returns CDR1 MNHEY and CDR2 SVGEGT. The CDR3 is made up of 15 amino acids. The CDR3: CASSYAGTGNQPQHF. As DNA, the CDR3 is TGTGCCAGCAGTTACGCCGGGACGGGGAATCAGCCCCAGCATTTT.

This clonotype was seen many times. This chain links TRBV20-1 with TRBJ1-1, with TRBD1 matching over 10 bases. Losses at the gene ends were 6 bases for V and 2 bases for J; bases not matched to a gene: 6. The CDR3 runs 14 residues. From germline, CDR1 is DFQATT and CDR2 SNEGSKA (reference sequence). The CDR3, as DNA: TGCAGTGCCCCGGGACAGGGGACAAACACTGAAGCTTTCTTT. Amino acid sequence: CSAPGQGTNTEAFF.

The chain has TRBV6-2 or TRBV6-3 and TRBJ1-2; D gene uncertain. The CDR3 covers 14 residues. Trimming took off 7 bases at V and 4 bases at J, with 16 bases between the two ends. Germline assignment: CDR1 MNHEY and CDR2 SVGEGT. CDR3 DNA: TGTGCCAGCATGACGCGAGGGCCGAGCTATGGCTACACCTTC. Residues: CASMTRGPSYGYTF.

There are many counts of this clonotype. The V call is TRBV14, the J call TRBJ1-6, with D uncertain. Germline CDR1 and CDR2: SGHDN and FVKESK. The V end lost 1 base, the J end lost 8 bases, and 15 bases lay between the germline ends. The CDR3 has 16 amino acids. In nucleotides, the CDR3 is TGTGCCAGCAGCCAAGGCGGCGGGAGGGTGTATTCACCCCTCCACTTT. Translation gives CASSQGGGRVYSPLHF. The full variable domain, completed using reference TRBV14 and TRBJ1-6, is EAGVTQFPSHSVIEKGQTVTLRCDPISGHDNLYWYRRVMGKEIKFLLHFVKESKQDESGMPNNRFLAERTGGTYSTLKVQPAELEDSGVYFCASSQGGGRVYSPLHFGNGTRLTVT.

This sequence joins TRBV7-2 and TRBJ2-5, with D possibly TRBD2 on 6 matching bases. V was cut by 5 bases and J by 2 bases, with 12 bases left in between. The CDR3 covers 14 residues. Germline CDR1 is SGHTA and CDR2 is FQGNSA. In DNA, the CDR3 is TGTGCCAGCAGCCGGGACGGGAGACAAGAGACCCAGTACTTC. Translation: CASSRDGRQETQYF.

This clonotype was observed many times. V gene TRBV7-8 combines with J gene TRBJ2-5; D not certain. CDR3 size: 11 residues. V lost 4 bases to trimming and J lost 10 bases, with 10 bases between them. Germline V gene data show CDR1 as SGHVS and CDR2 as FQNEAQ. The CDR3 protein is CASSWRGGQYF. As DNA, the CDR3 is TGTGCCAGCAGCTGGCGCGGCGGCCAGTACTTC. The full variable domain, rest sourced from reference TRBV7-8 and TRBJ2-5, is GAGVSQSPRYKVAKRGQDVALRCDPISGHVSLFWYQQALGQGPEFLTYFQNEAQLDKSGLPSDRFFAERPEGSVSTLKIQRTQQEDSAVYLCASSWRGGQYFGPGTRLLVL.

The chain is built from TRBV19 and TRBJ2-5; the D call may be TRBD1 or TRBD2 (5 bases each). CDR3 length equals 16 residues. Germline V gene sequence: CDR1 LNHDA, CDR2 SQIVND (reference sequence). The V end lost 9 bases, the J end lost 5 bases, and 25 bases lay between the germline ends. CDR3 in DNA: TGTGCCAGCGCCTTAACGGGACGCATTTGGGAGGAGACCCAGTACTTC. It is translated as CASALTGRIWEETQYF.

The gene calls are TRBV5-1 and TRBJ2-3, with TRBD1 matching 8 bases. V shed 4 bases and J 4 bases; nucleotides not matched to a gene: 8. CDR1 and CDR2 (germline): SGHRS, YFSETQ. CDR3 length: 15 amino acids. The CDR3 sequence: CASSARTGHADTQYF. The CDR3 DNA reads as TGCGCCAGCAGCGCCAGGACAGGGCATGCAGATACGCAGTATTTT.

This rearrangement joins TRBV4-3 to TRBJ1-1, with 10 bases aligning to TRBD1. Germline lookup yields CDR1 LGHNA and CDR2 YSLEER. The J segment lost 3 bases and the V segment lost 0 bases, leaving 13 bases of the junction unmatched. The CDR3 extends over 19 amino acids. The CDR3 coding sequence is TGCGCCAGCAGCCAAGATTTGGGGAGACAGGGGGCAGGTGACACTGAAGCTTTCTTT. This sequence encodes CASSQDLGRQGAGDTEAFF.

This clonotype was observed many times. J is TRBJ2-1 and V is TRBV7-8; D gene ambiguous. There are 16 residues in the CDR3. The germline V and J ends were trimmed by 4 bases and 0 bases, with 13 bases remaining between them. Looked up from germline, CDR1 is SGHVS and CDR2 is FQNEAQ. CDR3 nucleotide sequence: TGTGCCAGCAGCTCGGCCCCTACTGACTCCTACAATGAGCAGTTCTTC. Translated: CASSSAPTDSYNEQFF. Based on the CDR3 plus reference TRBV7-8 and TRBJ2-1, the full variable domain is GAGVSQSPRYKVAKRGQDVALRCDPISGHVSLFWYQQALGQGPEFLTYFQNEAQLDKSGLPSDRFFAERPEGSVSTLKIQRTQQEDSAVYLCASSSAPTDSYNEQFFGPGTRLTVL.

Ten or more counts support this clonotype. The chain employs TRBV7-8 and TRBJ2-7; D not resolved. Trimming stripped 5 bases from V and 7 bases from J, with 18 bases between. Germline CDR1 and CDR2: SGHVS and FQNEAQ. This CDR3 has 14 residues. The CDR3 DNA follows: TGTGCCAGCAGCCCCGCGGCCCTGACGGCGGAGCAGTACTTC. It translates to CASSPAALTAEQYF. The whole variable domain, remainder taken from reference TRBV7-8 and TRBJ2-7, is GAGVSQSPRYKVAKRGQDVALRCDPISGHVSLFWYQQALGQGPEFLTYFQNEAQLDKSGLPSDRFFAERPEGSVSTLKIQRTQQEDSAVYLCASSPAALTAEQYFGPGTRLTVT.

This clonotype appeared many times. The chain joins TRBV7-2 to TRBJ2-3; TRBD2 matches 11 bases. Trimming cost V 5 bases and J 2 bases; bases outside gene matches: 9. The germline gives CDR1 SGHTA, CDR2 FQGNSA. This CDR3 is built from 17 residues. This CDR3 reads CASSPLAGGPNTDTQYF. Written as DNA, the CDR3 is TGTGCCAGCAGCCCTTTAGCGGGGGGGCCGAACACAGATACGCAGTATTTT.

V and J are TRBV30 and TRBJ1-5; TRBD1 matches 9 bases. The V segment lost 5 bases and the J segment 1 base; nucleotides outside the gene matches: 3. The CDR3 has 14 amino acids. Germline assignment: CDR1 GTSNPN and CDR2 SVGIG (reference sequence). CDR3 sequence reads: CAWGDRVSNQPQHF. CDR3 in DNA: TGTGCCTGGGGGGACAGGGTAAGCAATCAGCCCCAGCATTTT.

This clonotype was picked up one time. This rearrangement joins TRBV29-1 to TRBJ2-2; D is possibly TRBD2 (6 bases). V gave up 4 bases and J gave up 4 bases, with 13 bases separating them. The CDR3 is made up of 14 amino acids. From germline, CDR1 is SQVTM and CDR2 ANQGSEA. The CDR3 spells CSVGGGETTGELFF. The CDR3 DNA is TGCAGCGTTGGCGGCGGGGAAACCACCGGGGAGCTGTTTTTT.

The CDR3 here is CSGTASSNYGYTF. In nucleotides, the CDR3 is TGCAGTGGAACAGCCTCGAGTAACTATGGCTACACCTTC. V is TRBV20-1 and J is TRBJ1-2; no clear D gene. Germline V gives CDR1 DFQATT, CDR2 SNEGSKA (reference sequence). The CDR3 sequence is 13 residues long. V was shortened by 7 bases and J by 1 base, with 13 bases between the two germline ends.

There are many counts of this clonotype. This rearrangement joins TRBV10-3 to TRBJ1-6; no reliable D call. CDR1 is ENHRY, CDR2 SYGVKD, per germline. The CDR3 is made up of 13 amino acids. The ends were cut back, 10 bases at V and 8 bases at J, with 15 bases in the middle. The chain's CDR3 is CATAGDGDSPLHF. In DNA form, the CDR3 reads TGTGCCACCGCCGGAGACGGAGATTCACCCCTCCACTTT.

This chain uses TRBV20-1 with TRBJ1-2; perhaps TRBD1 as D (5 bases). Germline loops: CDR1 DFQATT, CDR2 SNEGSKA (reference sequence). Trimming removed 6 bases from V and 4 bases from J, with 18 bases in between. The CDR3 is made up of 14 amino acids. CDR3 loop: CSAPRDSRGYGYTF. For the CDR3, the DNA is TGCAGTGCCCCTCGGGACTCTAGGGGCTATGGCTACACCTTC.

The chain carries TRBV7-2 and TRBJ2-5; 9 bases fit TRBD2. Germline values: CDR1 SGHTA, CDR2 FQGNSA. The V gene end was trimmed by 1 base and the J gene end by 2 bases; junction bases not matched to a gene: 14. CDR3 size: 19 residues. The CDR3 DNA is TGTGCCAGCAGCTTAGGTTCGCGGGGGGGCCGCGTTTATCAAGAGACCCAGTACTTC. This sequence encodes CASSLGSRGGRVYQETQYF.

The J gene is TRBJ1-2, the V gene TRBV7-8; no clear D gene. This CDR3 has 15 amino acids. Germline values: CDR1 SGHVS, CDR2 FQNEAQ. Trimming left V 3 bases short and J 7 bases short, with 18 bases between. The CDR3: CASSFSVVGSIGYTF. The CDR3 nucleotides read TGTGCCAGCAGCTTCAGTGTAGTGGGATCAATTGGCTACACCTTC.

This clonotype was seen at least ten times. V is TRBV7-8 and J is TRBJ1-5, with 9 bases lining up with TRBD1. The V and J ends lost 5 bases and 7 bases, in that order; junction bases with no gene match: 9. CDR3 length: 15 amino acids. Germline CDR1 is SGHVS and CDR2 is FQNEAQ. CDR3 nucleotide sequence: TGTGCCAGCAGCCCAACGGGACAGGGAGAACAGCCCCAGCATTTT. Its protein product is CASSPTGQGEQPQHF. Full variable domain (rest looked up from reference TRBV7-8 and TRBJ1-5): GAGVSQSPRYKVAKRGQDVALRCDPISGHVSLFWYQQALGQGPEFLTYFQNEAQLDKSGLPSDRFFAERPEGSVSTLKIQRTQQEDSAVYLCASSPTGQGEQPQHFGDGTRLSIL.

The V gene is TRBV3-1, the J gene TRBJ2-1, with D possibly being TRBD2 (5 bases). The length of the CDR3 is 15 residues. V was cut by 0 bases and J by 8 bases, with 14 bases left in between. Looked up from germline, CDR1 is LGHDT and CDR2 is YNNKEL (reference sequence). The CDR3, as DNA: TGTGCCAGCAGCCAAGATTCATCGGGGTTTTATGAGCAGTTCTTC. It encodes CASSQDSSGFYEQFF.

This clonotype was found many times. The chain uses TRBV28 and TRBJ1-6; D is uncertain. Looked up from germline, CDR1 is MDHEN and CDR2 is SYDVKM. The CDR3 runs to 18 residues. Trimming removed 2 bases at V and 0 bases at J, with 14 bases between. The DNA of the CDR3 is TGTGCCAGCAGTTTAGGTGGGCCGAGGAGCTCCTATAATTCACCCCTCCACTTT. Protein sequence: CASSLGGPRSSYNSPLHF.

CDR3 DNA sequence: TGTGCCAGCAGCTTGGCCTGGACGCACGGGGAGCTGTTTTTT. This sequence encodes CASSLAWTHGELFF. The rearrangement uses TRBV5-6 and TRBJ2-2; D is unclear. The CDR3 loop spans 14 amino acids. Trimming removed 0 bases from V and 7 bases from J, with 10 bases in between. Per germline, CDR1 SGHDT and CDR2 YYEEEE.